The following is a TCR beta chain sequence with its context. The sample originates from a study of blood T cell repertoires in COVID-19. About the research overall: COVID-19 samples collected from the United States, Italy and Spain covered acute and convalescent phases. Sample material is recorded as cDNA or gDNA derived from T cells, B-cell-depleted T cells, or PBMCs.

Cohorts were determined from participant-reported clinical history. Among Cohort 3 donors, those recovered had two negative PCRs, clearance, or symptom resolution. Here immunoSEQ multiplex PCR was the method, and the copy in TCRdb shows in-frame clones only, minus some. The table records over 200,000 clones, more than 80% of them present only once. Germline loops: CDR1 LNHDA, CDR2 SQIVND (reference sequence). The CDR3 length is 16 residues. Trimming took 4 bases from V and 2 from J, leaving 17 bases between them. The sequencing sample was made of PBMCs or T cells enriched from blood (not recorded which). This clonotype originated in a man aged 55 to 70 who had recovered from COVID-19. The rearrangement uses TRBV19 and TRBJ1-2, with D tentatively TRBD1 (5 bases). The CDR3 DNA sequence: TGTGCCAGTAGTACCTCGGGCAGGGCGGGGAACTATGGCTACACCTTC. Amino acids: CASSTSGRAGNYGYTF.